A selection of T cell receptor beta chains follows, all from one sample in a study of identifying expanded T cells in peripheral blood. Produced via immunoSEQ multiplex PCR; TCRdb's table is partial and in-frame only. The data contain around 60,000 clones, about 80% of them singletons. Sequencing input: blood. These receptors came from a person aged 18 to 75 in good health. Both conserved end residues are part of each CDR3. The D gene is left open where the match is weak. Clone size is stated in some rows and not others, as once, few, many or a class when expanded.

clone size,J gene,V gene,D gene,CDR3 protein,CDR3 DNA
NA,TRBJ2-1,TRBV4-2,NA,CASSQDGGTNEQFF,TGTGCCAGCAGCCAAGACGGCGGGACCAATGAGCAGTTCTTC
NA,TRBJ1-3,TRBV2,NA,CASSVLDSSGNTIYF,TGTGCCAGCAGTGTATTGGACAGCTCTGGAAACACCATATATTTT
NA,TRBJ2-3,TRBV7-2,NA,CASSSSADTQYF,TGTGCCAGCAGCTCAAGTGCAGATACGCAGTATTTT
NA,TRBJ1-2,TRBV11-2,NA,CASSPDRSYGYTF,TGTGCCAGCAGCCCAGACAGGAGCTATGGCTACACCTTC
few,TRBJ1-6,TRBV4-1,NA,CASSQVEDRSNSPLHF,TGCGCCAGCAGCCAAGTAGAAGACAGATCTAATTCACCCCTCCACTTT
NA,TRBJ2-4,TRBV30,NA,CAWSVGGGATKNIQYF,TGTGCCTGGAGTGTAGGAGGGGGGGCGACCAAAAACATTCAGTACTTC
NA,TRBJ2-5,TRBV23-1,NA,CASRSPLGGTQYF,TGCGCCAGCAGGTCCCCCTTAGGGGGGACCCAGTACTTC
NA,TRBJ2-2,TRBV30,TRBD2,CAWTLLAGKAGELFF,TGTGCCTGGACCCTGCTAGCGGGGAAGGCCGGGGAGCTGTTTTTT
NA,TRBJ2-5,TRBV6-5,NA,CASSYSSGAMETQYF,TGTGCCAGCAGTTACTCATCCGGGGCCATGGAGACCCAGTACTTC
NA,TRBJ1-1,TRBV7-2,TRBD1,CASSEQTGAAFF,TGTGCCAGCAGCGAGCAGACAGGGGCAGCTTTCTTT
few,TRBJ1-3,TRBV6-1,NA,CASSDWREDSGNTIYF,TGTGCCAGCAGTGACTGGCGGGAAGACTCTGGAAACACCATATATTTT
NA,TRBJ1-3,TRBV5-1,NA,CASSLDFSRASGNTIYF,TGCGCCAGCAGCTTGGACTTCTCGAGGGCGTCTGGAAACACCATATATTTT
NA,TRBJ2-1,TRBV4-1,NA,CASSRGPGDNEQFF,TGCGCCAGCAGCCGCGGACCGGGGGATAATGAGCAGTTCTTC
NA,TRBJ2-1,TRBV27,TRBD2,CASSGASGRGEQFF,TGTGCCAGCAGTGGCGCTAGCGGGAGGGGTGAGCAGTTCTTC
NA,TRBJ1-2,TRBV25-1,NA,CASSSTVHSTGYTF,TGTGCCAGCAGTTCGACTGTCCACTCAACTGGCTACACCTTC
NA,TRBJ2-1,TRBV6-5,TRBD2,CASSHGTRAGNEQFF,TGTGCCAGCAGCCACGGGACTAGAGCTGGCAATGAGCAGTTCTTC
NA,TRBJ2-1,TRBV27,NA,CASSLRATSSYNEQFF,TGTGCCAGCAGTTTACGAGCGACGAGCTCCTACAATGAGCAGTTCTTC
NA,TRBJ1-2,TRBV5-1,NA,CASKQQDNYGYTF,TGCGCCAGCAAGCAACAGGACAACTATGGCTACACCTTC
few,TRBJ1-2,TRBV30,NA,CAWTGTRYGYTF,TGTGCCTGGACAGGTACCCGATATGGCTACACCTTC
NA,TRBJ1-2,TRBV11-2,NA,CASSLAPGVHLYGYTF,TGTGCCAGCAGCTTAGCGCCGGGCGTACACCTGTATGGCTACACCTTC
NA,TRBJ2-7,TRBV7-2,TRBD2,CASSLGGGGYEQYF,TGTGCCAGCAGCCTCGGGGGGGGCGGATACGAGCAGTACTTC
NA,TRBJ2-5,TRBV6-1,TRBD2,CASSRLSGEETQYF,TGTGCCAGCAGCCGCCTTAGCGGGGAAGAGACCCAGTACTTC